This T cell receptor (beta chain) emerged from a study of T cells in tumors after PD-1 blockade. CDR3 length: 14 amino acids. V trimming: 5 bases; J trimming: 0 bases; junction bases outside the gene matches: 6. Per the germline V gene, CDR1 is SQVTM and CDR2 is ANQGSEA. As to this clone: Its cognate antigen is unknown.

Notes on the study in general: Clonal replacement appeared only between pre- and post-treatment samples.

Sequencing used immunoSEQ multiplex PCR; TCRdb keeps in-frame clones, though not all of them. The sample shows about 7,700 clones, roughly 69% of them seen only once. V is TRBV29-1 and J is TRBJ1-2; 7 positions match TRBD1. The source material was tumor tissue, sampled after anti-PD-1 treatment. This TCR came from a human donor with basal cell carcinoma. In DNA form, the CDR3 reads TGCAGCGTTATTAGGCAGGGGGCTAACTATGGCTACACCTTC. This sequence encodes CSVIRQGANYGYTF.